This T cell receptor (beta chain) emerged from a study of CD4 and CD8 cells across lung adenocarcinoma regions. Trimming shortened V by 1 base and J by 9 bases, and 4 bases separated the two germline ends. The CDR3 is 11 residues long. The V gene's germline CDR1 is LNHNV and CDR2 YYDKDF (reference sequence). Samples came from patients with localized non-small cell lung adenocarcinoma. TCRdb passed the PCR reads through MiXCR, listing each CDR3 protein once. The data contain around 18,000 distinct CDR3 sequences, more than 45% of them seen just once; the ten biggest clones take up 50% to 65%. This clonotype was sampled from a female donor with lung adenocarcinoma. The CD4 and CD8 labels of this study may be unreliable. Sequenced input: CD8+ T cells from the center of a lung tumor. This sequence joins TRBV15 and TRBJ2-1, with D unclear. CDR3 DNA: TGTGCCACCAGCAGAGCACTTGAGCAGTTCTTC. It is translated as CATSRALEQFF.